A single T cell receptor (beta chain) is shown here with its context. Its antigen is as yet unknown. These data originate in a study of Ad26.COV2.S vaccination and SARS-CoV-2 variants. For the study at large: It was the COV1001 Ad26.COV2.S trial arm that included the donor.

Study outcomes and limitations: Vaccine recipients posted higher spike-specific TCR breadth than their placebo counterparts.

Noted treatment: about 20 received Ad26.COV2.S at low or high dose, single or two shots; roughly five received placebo; per-sample allocation not given. Each sample was drawn 63 days after the first injection (of vaccine or placebo). An Ad26 vector that expressed Wuhan-strain SARS-CoV-2 spike constituted the vaccine. Sequencing was performed with immunoSEQ multiplex PCR; in TCRdb, only in-frame clones are kept and a portion is missing. The sample carries fewer than 400,000 clones, about 89% recorded once. CDR1 and CDR2 from the germline V gene are MGHRA and YSYEKL. The V segment lost 1 base and the J segment 6 bases; nucleotides outside the gene matches: 9. The CDR3 is 18 residues long.

This specimen was peripheral blood, taken in a trial of Ad26.COV2.S vaccine versus placebo. The chain joins TRBV4-1 to TRBJ2-2, with 12 bases that match TRBD2. The TCR sequence derives from a person aged 18 to 65 who received the Ad26.COV2.S COVID-19 vaccine or a placebo. The CDR3 sequence is CASSQGEGGLAGPGELFF. CDR3 DNA: TGCGCCAGCAGCCAAGGGGAGGGTGGACTAGCGGGACCCGGGGAGCTGTTTTTT.